Listed below are T cell receptor beta chains from one sample, sequenced in a study of T cell changes during pregnancy in multiple sclerosis. Libraries were prepared by immunoSEQ multiplex PCR; TCRdb keeps only in-frame clonotypes and omits some of them. The table includes under 80,000 clones, 85% to 95% detected once. The specimen was peripheral blood, collected before pregnancy. These receptors originate from a female donor with multiple sclerosis, enrolled in a pregnancy study. CDR3s include the opening cysteine and the closing phenylalanine or tryptophan. Only part of the rows carry a size: once, few, many, or a class if the clone is expanded.

TRBJ1-2 | TRBV6-1 | once | CASSEDRGEYGYTF
TRBJ2-7 | TRBV12-5 | NA | CASGLVRTSGLSYEQYF
TRBJ1-6 | TRBV6-5 | NA | CASSYKAGQSPLHF
TRBJ2-1 | TRBV28 | NA | CASSLGLAGTYEQFF
TRBJ2-2 | TRBV7-2 | few | CASSSKGGFGELFF
TRBJ2-1 | TRBV29-1 | NA | CSGGTGGYNEQFF
TRBJ1-1 | TRBV28 | NA | CASSLEVETFAEAFF
TRBJ2-2 | TRBV7-9 | NA | CASSFGVSAGELFF
TRBJ2-2 | TRBV9 | once | CASSFRQDTGELFF
TRBJ1-4 | TRBV25-1 | once | CASSVRTGFFEKLFF
TRBJ1-5 | TRBV2 | NA | CASRESELRGLGQPQHF
TRBJ2-3 | TRBV27 | NA | CASLREQGSADTQYF
TRBJ1-1 | TRBV7-9 | NA | CASSSGLQGRTEAFF
TRBJ2-5 | TRBV9 | NA | CASSLPQREARETQYF
TRBJ2-7 | TRBV5-1 | NA | CASSLETGVAYEQYF
TRBJ2-7 | TRBV6-5 | NA | CASSYPGQGYEQYF
TRBJ2-2 | TRBV5-4 | NA | CASSSTELRVGGELFF
TRBJ1-5 | TRBV19 | NA | CASSVGTGGGQPQHF
TRBJ1-2 | TRBV28 | NA | CASITGTGGLANYGYTF
TRBJ1-5 | TRBV4-2 | NA | CASSLSPGENQPQHF
TRBJ2-3 | TRBV6-5 | NA | CASSRRATDTQYF
TRBJ1-3 | TRBV5-4 | NA | CASSLEGARGNTIYF
TRBJ2-2 | TRBV2 | NA | CASSERGDGELFF
TRBJ2-1 | TRBV7-9 | once | CASSSTLAVTEQFF
TRBJ1-1 | TRBV11-3 | NA | CASSLDPFQTGGTEAFF
TRBJ2-5 | TRBV13 | NA | CASSPTPVAGHQETQYF
TRBJ1-1 | TRBV27 | NA | CASSLYLNTEAFF
TRBJ2-7 | TRBV7-9 | NA | CASSPARPLDEQYF
TRBJ2-1 | TRBV5-1 | NA | CASSWTSGSRNEQFF
TRBJ2-1 | TRBV6-6 | NA | CASSYSEGFRNEQFF
TRBJ2-3 | TRBV6-1 | once | CASGREVTDTQYF
TRBJ2-1 | TRBV4-2 | NA | CASSQEYSVERLNEQFF
TRBJ2-7 | TRBV4-1 | NA | CASSPSLAGNYEQYF
TRBJ1-3 | TRBV28 | NA | CASSSLSTGGRNTIYF
TRBJ2-1 | TRBV6-6 | NA | CASSSGTGGRYNEQFF
TRBJ2-1 | TRBV5-5 | NA | CASSKKPSGINEQFF
TRBJ2-3 | TRBV4-3 | NA | CASSQDQPGITDTQYF